This T cell receptor (beta chain) was profiled in a study of shared clonotypes between healthy human individuals. CD4+ cell separation produced CD45RA+ naive and CD45RA-negative memory subsets. The germline V gene has CDR1 ENHRY and CDR2 SYGVKD. The J segment lost 8 bases and the V segment lost 6 bases, leaving 6 bases of the junction unmatched. The CDR3 runs 12 residues. The table came from immunoSEQ multiplex PCR; TCRdb's copy has only in-frame clones and leaves some out. The sample carries 2.5 million or so clones, roughly 92% recorded once. Sequenced input: naive CD4+ T cells sorted from blood. Noted subset: CD45RA+ positively selected. The sequence was obtained from a man in his late teens or twenties in good health. This chain links TRBV10-3 with TRBJ1-1, with TRBD1 identical over 7 bases. CDR3 nucleotides: TGTGCCATCAGCACGGACAGGTTCGAAGCTTTCTTT. Amino acid sequence: CAISTDRFEAFF.